A selection of T cell receptor beta chains follows, all from one sample in a study of shared clonotypes between healthy human individuals. Data came from immunoSEQ multiplex PCR; TCRdb stores just in-frame clones and leaves some out. Among about 2.4 million clones listed, just over 90% were seen once. Sequencing used naive CD4+ T cells sorted from blood. The receptors were sampled from a young man in good health. Both conserved end residues are part of each CDR3.

v_gene	j_gene	CDR3aa
TRBV5-1	TRBJ1-2	CASSPGQGNGYTF
TRBV27	TRBJ2-1	CASTSSAGGVGEQFF
TRBV5-6	TRBJ2-1	CASSRPGLADGYNEQFF
TRBV11-2	.	CASSFGTAIGEQYF
TRBV6-5	TRBJ1-1	CASRTVNTEAFF
TRBV23-1	TRBJ2-3	CASSQSRGLAGGWSTDTQYF
TRBV11-2	TRBJ2-1	CASSLDGRGEQFF
TRBV6-5	TRBJ1-1	CASSYSRRSNTEAFF
TRBV10-3	TRBJ2-7	CAILYEQYF
TRBV5-1	TRBJ1-4	CASSSNFEKLFF
TRBV7-9	TRBJ2-3	CASSLADRGLRTDTQYF
TRBV10-1	TRBJ2-2	CASSESRDRDANTGELFF
TRBV4-3	TRBJ1-3	CASSQESGARSGNTIYF
TRBV9	TRBJ1-1	CASSVAHDTEAFF
TRBV5-1	TRBJ2-5	CASSPWGSGGETQYF
TRBV5-6	TRBJ2-7	CASSPTGTVPYEQYF
TRBV7-9	TRBJ1-4	CAFSGVGPLEKLFF
TRBV7-3	TRBJ2-3	CASSLGLAGGTDTQYF
TRBV6-5	TRBJ2-7	CASSYSGLGEQYF
TRBV18	TRBJ2-5	CASSPPTTSGRTETQYF
TRBV2	TRBJ2-2	CASSSVSTGELFF
TRBV6-1	TRBJ1-5	CASSGDRGADQPQHF
TRBV4-3	TRBJ2-5	CASSPQGSWETQYF
TRBV2	TRBJ2-7	CASSVEGVLSHEQYF
TRBV19	TRBJ1-2	CASARDRGVYGYTF
TRBV5-1	TRBJ2-5	CASSLGFGGEETQYF
TRBV7-3	TRBJ2-3	CASSEQGTDTQYF
TRBV19	TRBJ1-1	CASSIKGNTEAFF
TRBV5-6	TRBJ1-2	CASSRGLSNYGYTF
TRBV29-1	TRBJ2-1	CSVESNNNEQFF
TRBV20-1	TRBJ1-4	CSTGLNEKLFF
TRBV19	TRBJ2-7	CASNNRDRVYEQYF
TRBV18	TRBJ2-1	CASSPPGAYNEQFF
TRBV30	TRBJ2-5	CALGEGLAFQETQYF
TRBV6-6	TRBJ1-1	CASSYSTVEAFF
TRBV10-1	TRBJ2-1	CASSERGHYNEQFF
TRBV6-5	TRBJ1-2	CASSPPGGYAGYTF
TRBV7-2	TRBJ1-5	CASSPLSGPGGNQPQHF
TRBV11-3	TRBJ2-1	CASSSGSNEQFF
TRBV18	TRBJ1-4	CASSPEANEKLFF
TRBV12-5	TRBJ2-3	CASGSEVGAQYF
TRBV6-5	TRBJ2-5	CASSYTDLGTQYF